The 16 T cell receptor beta chains in this list originate from one sample, sequenced in a study of memory CD4+ T cells and cytomegalovirus serostatus. TCRdb keeps only in-frame clones here, not all; method: immunoSEQ multiplex PCR. This sample carries about 75,000 clones, 78% of them seen once, and the ten largest clones take around 2.6%. Single viable CD3+CD4+CD8-CD45RO+ cells were sorted as the memory CD4+ T cells. The sequencing sample was made of memory CD4+ T cells from blood. These receptor sequences come from an adult in good health and CMV-seropositive.

The count of this clone is one. The chain employs TRBV5-4 and TRBJ1-1; D is perhaps TRBD1 (6 bases). Between the trimmed V and J ends, which lost 4 bases and 0 bases, there was a span of 13 bases. Germline CDR1 reads SGHNT; CDR2 reads YYREEE (reference sequence). CDR3 size: 15 residues. CDR3 sequence: CASSTPRGLNTEAFF. DNA for the CDR3: TGTGCCAGCAGCACACCTAGGGGGTTGAACACTGAAGCTTTCTTT.

The rearrangement uses TRBV28 and TRBJ2-3, with D perhaps TRBD1 (6 bases). The V gene's germline CDR1 is MDHEN and CDR2 SYDVKM. CDR3 length: 19 amino acids. Trimming pared 2 bases from V and 0 bases from J, leaving 21 bases between. As DNA, the CDR3 is TGTGCCAGCAGTTTAGGCCTAAGCAGGGGATCGTCTAGCACAGATACGCAGTATTTT. Its translation: CASSLGLSRGSSSTDTQYF.

This rearrangement joins TRBV30 to TRBJ2-2, with 11 nucleotides matching TRBD2. The germline gives CDR1 GTSNPN, CDR2 SVGIG (reference sequence). Trimming at V came to 2 bases and at J to 5 bases, leaving 10 bases not matched to a gene. The CDR3 is 17 amino acids. Written as DNA, the CDR3 is TGTGCCTGGAGTTGGGCGACTAGCGGGACGATTACCGGGGAGCTGTTTTTT. This codes for CAWSWATSGTITGELFF.

The chain recombines TRBV28 with TRBJ1-2; 7 bases are shared with TRBD1. The V segment lost 2 bases and the J segment 2 bases; nucleotides outside the gene matches: 5. The CDR3 runs to 15 residues. CDR1 is MDHEN and CDR2 is SYDVKM in the germline V gene. CDR3 coding DNA: TGTGCCAGCAGTTTAGGGAGGACAGGCAACTATGGCTACACCTTC. The encoded protein is CASSLGRTGNYGYTF.

This chain links TRBV4-1 with TRBJ1-1; D remains ambiguous. The germline V and J ends were trimmed by 3 bases and 5 bases, with 19 bases remaining between them. The CDR3 loop spans 16 amino acids. CDR1 is MGHRA, CDR2 YSYEKL, per germline. The CDR3 coding sequence is TGCGCCAGCAGCCATCCCTCCGGGGTTGGAAGGACTGAAGCTTTCTTT. Its protein is CASSHPSGVGRTEAFF.

The chain has TRBV19 and TRBJ1-5, with D uncertain. CDR1 and CDR2 from the germline V gene are LNHDA and SQIVND (reference sequence). V gave up 6 bases and J gave up 0 bases, with 15 bases separating them. The CDR3 is 16 amino acids. The CDR3 nucleotides read TGTGCCAGTAGCGGAACAGCGACATATAGCAATCAGCCCCAGCATTTT. Its translation is CASSGTATYSNQPQHF.

The rearrangement uses TRBV7-2 and TRBJ2-7; 9 positions agree with TRBD2. The CDR3 spans 17 residues. With 3 bases clipped from V and 0 bases from J, the junction kept 9 bases outside the gene matches. Germline V gene sequence: CDR1 SGHTA, CDR2 FQGNSA. The DNA of the CDR3 is TGTGCCAGCAGCTTGGGGCTAGCGGGGAGCCGCTCCTACGAGCAGTACTTC. Translating gives CASSLGLAGSRSYEQYF.

This clone was detected only once. CDR3 DNA sequence: TGTGCCAGCTCACCGCGACAGGGGGGAGAACTGCGCGCCGGGGAGCTGTTTTTT. This sequence encodes CASSPRQGGELRAGELFF. The rearrangement uses TRBV18 and TRBJ2-2, with TRBD1 matching over 9 bases. The CDR3 totals 18 residues. Germline V gene sequence: CDR1 KGHSH, CDR2 LQKENI. Trimming cost V 3 bases and J 6 bases; bases outside gene matches: 14.

The chain carries TRBV7-2 and TRBJ2-7; no clear D. Germline values: CDR1 SGHTA, CDR2 FQGNSA. V was cut by 5 bases and J by 3 bases, with 11 bases left in between. The CDR3 sequence is 13 residues long. The CDR3 region has the DNA TGTGCCAGCAGCCCAGACGGGTTCTACGAGCAGTACTTC. Protein product: CASSPDGFYEQYF.

The gene calls are TRBV10-3 and TRBJ2-1, with D possibly being TRBD1 (6 bases). The CDR3 spans 12 residues. Per the germline V gene, CDR1 is ENHRY and CDR2 is SYGVKD. Trimming stripped 5 bases from V and 5 bases from J, with 7 bases between. CDR3: CAISTGNNEQFF. CDR3 DNA: TGTGCCATCAGTACAGGGAACAATGAGCAGTTCTTC.

The chain employs TRBV13 and TRBJ1-2; 9 bases align to TRBD1. The CDR3 contains 16 residues. Germline loops: CDR1 PRHDT, CDR2 FYEKMQ (reference sequence). V gave up 2 bases and J gave up 5 bases; unmatched junction bases: 9. The CDR3 DNA follows: TGTGCCAGCAGCTTATATGGGACAGGGTTTCGGTATGGCTACACCTTC. Amino acids: CASSLYGTGFRYGYTF.

This clone was seen only once. The chain has TRBV29-1 and TRBJ2-5; 7 bases align to TRBD1. The J segment lost 3 bases and the V segment lost 6 bases, leaving 7 bases of the junction unmatched. Germline CDR1 and CDR2: SQVTM and ANQGSEA. The CDR3 has 13 residues. The CDR3 bases are TGCAGCGTGAGGGACAGAGACAAAGAGACCCAGTACTTC. Its translation: CSVRDRDKETQYF.

Notes on this clone: Other DNA sequences in the sample encode the same CDR3. V usage is TRBV7-9 and J usage is TRBJ2-3, with 7 positions matching TRBD2. V gave up 5 bases and J gave up 1 base; unmatched junction bases: 3. This CDR3 has 14 amino acids. The germline V gene has CDR1 SEHNR and CDR2 FQNEAQ (reference sequence). The CDR3 loop reads CASSPGLRTDTQYF. CDR3 DNA: TGTGCCAGCAGCCCGGGACTACGCACAGATACGCAGTATTTT.

The V call is TRBV11-2, the J call TRBJ1-4, with D tentatively TRBD1 (6 bases). V was shortened by 1 base and J by 7 bases, with 16 bases between the two germline ends. Germline CDR1 is SGHAT and CDR2 is FQNNGV. This CDR3 has 16 residues. CDR3 sequence (DNA): TGTGCCAGCAGCTTAGGAATAGGTCAGGGGAGTGAAAAACTGTTTTTT. Translation: CASSLGIGQGSEKLFF. The entire variable domain, with the rest obtained from reference TRBV11-2 and TRBJ1-4, is as follows: EAGVAQSPRYKIIEKRQSVAFWCNPISGHATLYWYQQILGQGPKLLIQFQNNGVVDDSQLPKDRFSAERLKGVDSTLKIQPAKLEDSAVYLCASSLGIGQGSEKLFFGSGTQLSVL.

The rearrangement joins TRBV19 to TRBJ1-1, with D hard to call. Trimming took off 4 bases at V and 3 bases at J, with 6 bases between the two ends. The CDR3 runs 12 residues. CDR1 LNHDA and CDR2 SQIVND come from the germline V gene (reference sequence). The CDR3 DNA reads as TGTGCCAGTAGTACAGCGGACACTGAAGCTTTCTTT. Translated: CASSTADTEAFF.

This rearrangement joins TRBV25-1 to TRBJ2-1; 10 positions match TRBD2. The length of the CDR3 is 16 residues. Germline CDR1 MGHDK, CDR2 SYGVNS. V was clipped by 0 bases and J by 7 bases; unmatched bases: 6. The CDR3 loop reads CASSEYASGSQNEQFF. The CDR3 DNA reads TGTGCCAGCAGTGAATACGCTAGCGGGAGCCAGAATGAGCAGTTCTTC.